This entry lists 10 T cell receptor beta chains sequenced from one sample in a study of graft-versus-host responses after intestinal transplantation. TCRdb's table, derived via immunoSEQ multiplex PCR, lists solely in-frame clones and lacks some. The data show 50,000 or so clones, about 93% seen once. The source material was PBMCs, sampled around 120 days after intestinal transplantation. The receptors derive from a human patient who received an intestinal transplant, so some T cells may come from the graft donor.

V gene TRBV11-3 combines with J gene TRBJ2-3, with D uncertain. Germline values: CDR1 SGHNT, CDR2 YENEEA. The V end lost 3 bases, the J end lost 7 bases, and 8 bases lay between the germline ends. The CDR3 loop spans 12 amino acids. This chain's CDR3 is CASSFGRNTQYF. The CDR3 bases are TGTGCCAGCAGCTTCGGGCGGAATACGCAGTATTTT.

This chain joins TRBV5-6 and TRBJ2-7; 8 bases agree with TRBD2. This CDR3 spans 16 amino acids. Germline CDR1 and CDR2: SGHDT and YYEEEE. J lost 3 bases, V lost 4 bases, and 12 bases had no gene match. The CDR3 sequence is CASSPWRGAGNYEQYF. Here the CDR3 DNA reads TGTGCCAGCAGCCCCTGGCGGGGGGCAGGGAACTACGAGCAGTACTTC.

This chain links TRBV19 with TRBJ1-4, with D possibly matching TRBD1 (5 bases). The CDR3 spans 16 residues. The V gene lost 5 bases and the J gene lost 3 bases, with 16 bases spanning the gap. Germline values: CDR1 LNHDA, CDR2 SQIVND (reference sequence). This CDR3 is CASSALTGTANEKLFF. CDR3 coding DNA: TGTGCCAGTAGTGCGTTGACCGGGACGGCTAATGAAAAACTGTTTTTT.

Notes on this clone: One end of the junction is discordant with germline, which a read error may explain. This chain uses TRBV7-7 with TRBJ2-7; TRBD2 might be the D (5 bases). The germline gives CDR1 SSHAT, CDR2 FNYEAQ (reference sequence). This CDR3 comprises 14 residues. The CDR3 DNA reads TGTGCTAGCAGTTTAGGACCCGGGGCCTACGAGCAGTACTTC. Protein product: CASSLGPGAYEQYF.

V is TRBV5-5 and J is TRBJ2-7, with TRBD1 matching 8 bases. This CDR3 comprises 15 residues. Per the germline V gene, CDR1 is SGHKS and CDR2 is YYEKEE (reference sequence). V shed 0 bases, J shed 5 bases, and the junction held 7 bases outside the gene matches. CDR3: CASSLVVDRVNEQYF. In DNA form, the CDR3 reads TGTGCCAGCAGCTTGGTAGTGGACAGGGTCAACGAGCAGTACTTC.

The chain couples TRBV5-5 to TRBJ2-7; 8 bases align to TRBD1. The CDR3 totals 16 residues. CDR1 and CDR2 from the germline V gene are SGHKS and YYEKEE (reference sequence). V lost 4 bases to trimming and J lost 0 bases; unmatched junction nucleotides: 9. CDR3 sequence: CASSLGSGGISYEQYF. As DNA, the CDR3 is TGTGCCAGCAGCCTCGGTTCAGGGGGCATCTCCTACGAGCAGTACTTC.

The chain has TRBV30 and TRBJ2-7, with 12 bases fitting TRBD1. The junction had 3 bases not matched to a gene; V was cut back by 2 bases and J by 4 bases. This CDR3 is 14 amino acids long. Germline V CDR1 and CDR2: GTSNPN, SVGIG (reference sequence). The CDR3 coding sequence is TGTGCCTGGAGTATGGGACAGGGGGCTTACGAGCAGTACTTC. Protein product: CAWSMGQGAYEQYF.

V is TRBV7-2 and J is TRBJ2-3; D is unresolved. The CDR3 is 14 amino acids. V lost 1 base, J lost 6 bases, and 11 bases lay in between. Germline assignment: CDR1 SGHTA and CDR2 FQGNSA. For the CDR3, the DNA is TGTGCCAGCAGCTTAGGTGGGATCTTGGATACGCAGTATTTT. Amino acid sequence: CASSLGGILDTQYF.

CDR3 sequence: CATSRGTGGEFYNEQFF. DNA for the CDR3: TGTGCCACCAGCAGGGGAACAGGGGGCGAGTTCTACAATGAGCAGTTCTTC. The V gene is TRBV15, the J gene TRBJ2-1, with 9 bases that match TRBD1. V lost 3 bases to trimming and J lost 3 bases; unmatched junction nucleotides: 9. Looked up from germline, CDR1 is LNHNV and CDR2 is YYDKDF (reference sequence). CDR3 length: 17 amino acids.

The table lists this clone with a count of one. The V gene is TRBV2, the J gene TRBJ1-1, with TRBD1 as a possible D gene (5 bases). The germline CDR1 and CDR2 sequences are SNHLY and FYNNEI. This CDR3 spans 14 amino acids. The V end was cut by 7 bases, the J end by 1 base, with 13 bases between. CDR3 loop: CASKTGPTNTEAFF. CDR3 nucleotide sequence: TGTGCCAGCAAGACGGGACCGACGAACACTGAAGCTTTCTTT.